Listed below are T cell receptor beta chains from one sample, sequenced in a study of blood T cell repertoires in COVID-19. Profiling relied on immunoSEQ multiplex PCR, and the TCRdb table lists in-frame clones only, not all of them. Of roughly 340,000 clones detected, more than 80% appear once; the ten largest clones hold about 3%. The material sequenced was peripheral blood. Every receptor here comes from a woman under 40 with COVID-19, enrolled during active disease. Each CDR3 is given with its conserved first and last residue. The order of the fields is D gene, clone size, J gene, V gene, CDR3 DNA, CDR3 protein. D genes are given only for firm matches. Clone size is given for some rows only: seen once, a few or many times, or a class if the clone is expanded.

NA,NA,TRBJ1-1,TRBV2,TGTGCCAGCAGTCCACAGGGACCGAACACTGAAGCTTTCTTT,CASSPQGPNTEAFF
NA,NA,TRBJ2-1,TRBV10-3,TGTGCCATCAGTGACCCCCGGGGAAGCGGCAATTACAATGAGCAGTTCTTC,CAISDPRGSGNYNEQFF
TRBD2,NA,TRBJ2-1,TRBV6-2/TRBV6-3,TGTGCCAGCAGTGGTCCGACTAGCGGGAGGTCCAATGAGCAGTTCTTC,CASSGPTSGRSNEQFF
TRBD1,NA,TRBJ1-1,TRBV7-9,TGTGCCAGCAGATCCCGGACAGGGGGGGACGCTGAAGCTTTCTTT,CASRSRTGGDAEAFF
TRBD2,NA,TRBJ2-3,TRBV7-2,TGTGCCAGCAGCTATATAGCGGGGGGCCTCACAGATACGCAGTATTTT,CASSYIAGGLTDTQYF
TRBD1,NA,TRBJ2-7,TRBV9,TGTGCCAGCAGCCCGAGGGACAGAACGTACTACGAGCAGTACTTC,CASSPRDRTYYEQYF
NA,NA,TRBJ1-1,TRBV7-9,TGTGCCAGCAGCCCCCCCACAGTGCAAACTGAAGCTTTCTTT,CASSPPTVQTEAFF
TRBD1,NA,TRBJ2-2,TRBV5-1,TGCGCCAGCAGCTTGAATGGACAGGGACTGTCCGGGGAGCTGTTTTTT,CASSLNGQGLSGELFF
TRBD1,NA,TRBJ2-4,TRBV19,TGTGCCAGTAGTATGAGGAGGGGACAGGGGCGAACACTAGCCAAAAACATTCAGTACTTC,CASSMRRGQGRTLAKNIQYF
TRBD2,NA,TRBJ2-3,TRBV7-8,TGTGCCAGCAGCTTAGGTTTCGGACTTAGCGGGATAGATACGCAGTATTTT,CASSLGFGLSGIDTQYF
TRBD1,NA,TRBJ1-5,TRBV18,TGTGCCAGCTCATCCACAGGGGGGAGAGATCAGCCCCAGCATTTT,CASSSTGGRDQPQHF
TRBD1,NA,TRBJ1-2,TRBV19,TGTGCCAGTAGTGCCCCAGGGGGCGGTGGCTATGGCTACACCTTC,CASSAPGGGGYGYTF
NA,few,TRBJ2-1,TRBV2,TGTGCCAGCACCCAGATCTCCTACAATGAGCAGTTCTTC,CASTQISYNEQFF
TRBD1,NA,TRBJ2-2,TRBV9,TGTGCCAGCAGCGTAACAGGGGGCGGTAACACCGGGGAGCTGTTTTTT,CASSVTGGGNTGELFF
TRBD1,once,TRBJ2-2,TRBV9,TGTGCCAGCAGCGTTGGTTCAGGGGGAACCGGGGAGCTGTTTTTT,CASSVGSGGTGELFF
TRBD2,NA,TRBJ2-3,TRBV4-3,TGCGCCAGCAGCCAAGATGGGCGGGGGGGAGATACGCAGTATTTT,CASSQDGRGGDTQYF
TRBD1,NA,TRBJ1-1,TRBV29-1,TGCAGCGTTGAAGCGAGGATTTGGGACAGGGGTCCTACGGGGAACACTGAAGCTTTCTTT,CSVEARIWDRGPTGNTEAFF
TRBD1,NA,TRBJ1-1,TRBV7-9,TGTGCCAGCAGCTTAGGGGGCTCAGGGGGCTTCGAAGCTTTCTTT,CASSLGGSGGFEAFF
TRBD1,once,TRBJ2-3,TRBV2,TGTGCCAGCAGTGGACAGGGACGCACAGATACGCAGTATTTT,CASSGQGRTDTQYF
TRBD1,NA,TRBJ1-5,TRBV28,TGTGCCAGCAGTTTAAACCGACAGGGTAATCAGCCCCAGCATTTT,CASSLNRQGNQPQHF
TRBD2,once,TRBJ2-7,TRBV10-3,TGTGCCATCAGTGCACTAGCGGGGGAGGACGAGCAGTACTTC,CAISALAGEDEQYF
NA,NA,TRBJ1-2,TRBV14,TGTGCCAGCAGCCAAGATTACAGGGTCTATGGCTACACCTTC,CASSQDYRVYGYTF
NA,NA,TRBJ2-6,TRBV4-3,TGCGCCAGCAGCCAGACTGACTCTGGGGCCAACGTCCTGACTTTC,CASSQTDSGANVLTF
NA,NA,TRBJ1-1,TRBV11-2,TGTGCCAGCAGCCAGGTAGGGGGGGACACTGAAGCTTTCTTT,CASSQVGGDTEAFF
NA,NA,TRBJ1-2,TRBV27,TGTGCCAGCAGTCCGACCCCGGTAGGGGACTACTATGGCTACACCTTC,CASSPTPVGDYYGYTF
NA,NA,TRBJ2-3,TRBV1,TGCACCAGCAGCCAAGAATGGAGACTAGCCTACACAGATACGCAGTATTTT,CTSSQEWRLAYTDTQYF
NA,NA,TRBJ1-6,TRBV7-8,TGTGCCAGCAGCGCCGTTCGACAGAATTCACCCCTCCACTTT,CASSAVRQNSPLHF
TRBD2,NA,TRBJ2-3,TRBV27,TGTGCCAGCAGTTCCAGCGGGAGGGTGGAAGATACGCAGTATTTT,CASSSSGRVEDTQYF
TRBD1,NA,TRBJ2-6,TRBV29-1,TGCAGCGTGAATCAGGGGGCGGGAGGGGCCAACGTCCTGACTTTC,CSVNQGAGGANVLTF
TRBD2,few,TRBJ2-2,TRBV10-1,TGCGCCAGCAGCCGGACTAGCACGACCGGGGAGCTGTTTTTT,CASSRTSTTGELFF
NA,NA,TRBJ2-1,TRBV29-1,TGCAGCGTTGAAATACCGGGACACCAGGCATACGATGAGCAGTTCTTC,CSVEIPGHQAYDEQFF
TRBD1,NA,TRBJ1-2,TRBV2,TGTGCCAGCAGTCGTACAGGGGCGCGTGGCTACACCTTC,CASSRTGARGYTF
TRBD1,NA,TRBJ1-2,TRBV2,TGTGCCAGCAGTGCCGGGACAGGGTGGACTGGCTACACCTTC,CASSAGTGWTGYTF
NA,once,TRBJ1-4,TRBV6-6,TGTGCCAGCATCCGAAGCGCAACTAATGAAAAACTGTTTTTT,CASIRSATNEKLFF
NA,NA,TRBJ1-1,TRBV20-1,TGCAGTGCGACGTCCGACAGGGAAGCTTTCTTT,CSATSDREAFF
NA,NA,TRBJ2-3,TRBV6-5,TGTGCCAGCAGTCGGGGCGTGCGGGAAGATACGCAGTATTTT,CASSRGVREDTQYF
TRBD1,NA,TRBJ2-7,TRBV5-1,TGCGCCAGCAGCACGGACAGGGGGCCTTACGAGCAGTACTTC,CASSTDRGPYEQYF
TRBD1,NA,TRBJ2-7,TRBV6-6,TGTGCCAGCAGTTACCTAGGACAGGAGAGCGAGCAGTACTTC,CASSYLGQESEQYF
NA,NA,TRBJ2-5,TRBV1,TGCACCAGCAGCCCGTCGGGGGTCCAAGAGACCCAGTACTTC,CTSSPSGVQETQYF
NA,NA,TRBJ2-1,TRBV6-6,TGTGCCAGCAGTTACTCGGCAGGGTCCAATGAGCAGTTCTTC,CASSYSAGSNEQFF
TRBD2,NA,TRBJ2-1,TRBV10-3,TGTGCCATCAGTGAGTCTGGCCGTAGCGGGAGGTCCGATGAGCAGTTCTTC,CAISESGRSGRSDEQFF
NA,NA,TRBJ2-4,TRBV6-2/TRBV6-3,TGTGCCAGCAGTCCCCAGGCTACTCTAGCCAAAAACATTCAGTACTTC,CASSPQATLAKNIQYF
TRBD2,NA,TRBJ2-5,TRBV27,TGTGCCAGCAGCCGAGCTAGCGGGAGTATCGAAGAGACCCAGTACTTC,CASSRASGSIEETQYF
NA,NA,TRBJ1-1,TRBV27,TGTGCCAGCAGTTCTGGACTGACTGAAGCTTTCTTT,CASSSGLTEAFF
NA,once,TRBJ1-1,TRBV5-1,TGCGCCAGCAGCTTGGACAATTATAACACTGAAGCTTTCTTT,CASSLDNYNTEAFF
NA,once,TRBJ2-2,TRBV5-8,TGTGCCAGCAGCTTGGCCCTTGACAGTAACACCGGGGAGCTGTTTTTT,CASSLALDSNTGELFF
TRBD2,NA,TRBJ2-5,TRBV9,TGTGCCAGCAGCGGTAGCGGGGGCCAAGAGACCCAGTACTTC,CASSGSGGQETQYF
TRBD2,NA,TRBJ2-3,TRBV27,TGTGCCAGCAGTTTATTGCGGGGGAGCACAGATACGCAGTATTTT,CASSLLRGSTDTQYF
NA,NA,TRBJ2-1,TRBV11-2,TGTGCCAGCGGGCTTCTCTACAATGAGCAGTTCTTC,CASGLLYNEQFF
TRBD1,NA,TRBJ2-1,TRBV5-4,TGTGCCAGCAGCTTCGGCGGGACAGGGGTTAATGAGCAGTTCTTC,CASSFGGTGVNEQFF
TRBD2,NA,TRBJ2-3,TRBV6-5,TGTGCCAGCAGGGGGGAGGGAGATACGCAGTATTTT,CASRGEGDTQYF
NA,NA,TRBJ1-5,TRBV10-3,TGTGCCACCTCACTACAGGGTGAACAGCCCCAGCATTTT,CATSLQGEQPQHF
NA,NA,TRBJ2-1,TRBV5-1,TGCGCCAGCACCCCCCGGTGGTCGGACAGCTCCTACAATGAGCAGTTCTTC,CASTPRWSDSSYNEQFF
TRBD1,NA,TRBJ1-1,TRBV7-8,TGTGCCAGCAGCTTAGGACAGGGGGTGGTGAACACTGAAGCTTTCTTT,CASSLGQGVVNTEAFF
TRBD1,NA,TRBJ1-6,TRBV6-4,TGTGCCAGCAGCCCGACAGGGATCGGGTATTCACCCCTCCACTTT,CASSPTGIGYSPLHF
NA,NA,TRBJ1-4,TRBV21-1,NA,CASIHGYGGCGVAKNCFF
NA,NA,TRBJ1-2,TRBV6-5,TGTGCCAGCACGGCGCGGGGGTGGGGCTACACCTTC,CASTARGWGYTF